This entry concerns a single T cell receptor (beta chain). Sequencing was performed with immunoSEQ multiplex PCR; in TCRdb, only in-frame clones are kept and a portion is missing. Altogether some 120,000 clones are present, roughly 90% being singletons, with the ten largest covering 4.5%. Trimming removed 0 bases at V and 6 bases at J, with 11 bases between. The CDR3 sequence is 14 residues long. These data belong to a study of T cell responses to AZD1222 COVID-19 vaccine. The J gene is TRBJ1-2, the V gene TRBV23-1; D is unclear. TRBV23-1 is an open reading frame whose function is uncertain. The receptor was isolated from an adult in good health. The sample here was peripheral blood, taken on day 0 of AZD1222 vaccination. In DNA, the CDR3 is TGCGCCAGCAGTCAATCGTTAGCCCTACATGGCTACACCTTC. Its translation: CASSQSLALHGYTF.